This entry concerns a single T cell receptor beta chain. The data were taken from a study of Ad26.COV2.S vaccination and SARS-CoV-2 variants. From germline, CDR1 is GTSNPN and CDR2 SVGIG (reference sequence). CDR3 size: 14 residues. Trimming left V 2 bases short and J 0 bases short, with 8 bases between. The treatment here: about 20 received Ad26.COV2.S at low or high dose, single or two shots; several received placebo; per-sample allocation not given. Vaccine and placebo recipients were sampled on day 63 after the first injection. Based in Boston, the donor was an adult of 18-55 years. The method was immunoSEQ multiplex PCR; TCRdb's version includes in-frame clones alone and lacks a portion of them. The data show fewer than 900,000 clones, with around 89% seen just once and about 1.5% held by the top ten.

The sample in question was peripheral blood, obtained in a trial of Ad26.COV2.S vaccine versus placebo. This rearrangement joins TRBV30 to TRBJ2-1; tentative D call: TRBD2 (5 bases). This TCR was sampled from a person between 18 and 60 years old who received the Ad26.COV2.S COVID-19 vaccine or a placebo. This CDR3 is CAWSLEVSYNEQFF. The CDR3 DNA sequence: TGTGCCTGGAGTCTGGAGGTCTCCTACAATGAGCAGTTCTTC.